These T cell receptor beta chains were read from a single sample in a study of blood T cell repertoires in COVID-19. The table came from immunoSEQ multiplex PCR; TCRdb's copy has only in-frame clones and leaves some out. This table has 250,000 to 350,000 clones, roughly 84% appearing once. Sequenced input: peripheral blood. These receptors were collected from a human donor with COVID-19, enrolled during active disease. The donor label of this sample is uncertain. Both conserved end residues are part of each CDR3. The D gene is left open where the match is weak. A clone size is listed for some rows: how often the clone was seen (once, few, many), or a class if it is expanded.

>TRBJ1-2|-|TRBD1|TRBV27
TGTGCCAGCAGTCCCATCGGGACAGGATTCTCTAACTATGGCTACACCTTC
CASSPIGTGFSNYGYTF
>TRBJ1-5|-|TRBD1|TRBV28
TGTGCCAGCAGTTTAAAGATCCGACAGGGAGGTCAGCCCCAGCATTTT
CASSLKIRQGGQPQHF
>TRBJ1-4|-|TRBD1|TRBV28
TGTGCCAGCCCCTTAGGTCCGGGACAGGGTGTAAACAGAGCTAATGAAAAACTGTTTTTT
CASPLGPGQGVNRANEKLFF
>TRBJ2-1|-|TRBD2|TRBV4-1
TGCGCCAGCAGTATACTAGCGGTCTCCTACAATGAGCAGTTCTTC
CASSILAVSYNEQFF
>TRBJ1-2|-|-|TRBV18
TGTGCCAGCTCACCAGAGTATGGCTACACCTTC
CASSPEYGYTF
>TRBJ2-1|-|-|TRBV28
TGTGCCAGCAGATACGCAGGCTCCTACAATGAGCAGTTCTTC
CASRYAGSYNEQFF
>TRBJ1-4|-|TRBD1|TRBV27
TGTGCCAGCAGAACAGGGGGGGCTAATGAAAAACTGTTTTTT
CASRTGGANEKLFF
>TRBJ2-3|-|TRBD2|TRBV5-1
TGCGCCAGCAGCCTGGTGCTAGCGGGCCTCACAGATACGCAGTATTTT
CASSLVLAGLTDTQYF
>TRBJ1-1|few|-|TRBV28
TGTGCCAGCAGTTCCACCCCTTACTCCAGGGAAGCTTTCTTT
CASSSTPYSREAFF
>TRBJ2-7|-|-|TRBV5-1
TGCGCCAGCAGCTTGCTCCCAAGAGGTCCCTACGAGCAGTACTTC
CASSLLPRGPYEQYF
>TRBJ1-2|-|TRBD1|TRBV30
TGTGCCTGGAGGACCACAGGGGGCGGAGGCTACACCTTC
CAWRTTGGGGYTF
>TRBJ1-4|-|-|TRBV5-1
TGCGCCAGCAGCTTGCGGGGGGATAATGAAAAACTGTTTTTT
CASSLRGDNEKLFF
>TRBJ1-2|-|-|TRBV9
TGTGCCAGCAGCGTAGGTCGTGGAGGGCCCCGGGGGGGCTACACCTTC
CASSVGRGGPRGGYTF
>TRBJ2-7|-|TRBD1|TRBV15
TGTGCCACCAGCAGAGAAATTGGGACAGGGTGGGACGAGCAGTACTTC
CATSREIGTGWDEQYF
>TRBJ2-7|-|-|TRBV30
TGTGCCTGGAGTTTGGAGCGAAACTACGAGCAGTACTTC
CAWSLERNYEQYF
>TRBJ1-1|-|-|TRBV5-1
TGCGCCAGCAGCTCCTGGGGGGGAAGCACTGAAGCTTTCTTT
CASSSWGGSTEAFF